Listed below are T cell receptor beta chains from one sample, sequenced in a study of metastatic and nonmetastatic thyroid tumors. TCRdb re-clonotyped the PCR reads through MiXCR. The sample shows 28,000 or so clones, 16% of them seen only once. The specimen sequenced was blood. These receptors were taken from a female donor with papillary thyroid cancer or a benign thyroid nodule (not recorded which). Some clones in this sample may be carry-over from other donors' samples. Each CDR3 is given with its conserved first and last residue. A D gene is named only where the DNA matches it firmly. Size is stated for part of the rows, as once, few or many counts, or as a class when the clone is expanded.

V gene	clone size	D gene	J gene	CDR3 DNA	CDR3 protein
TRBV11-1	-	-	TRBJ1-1	TGTGCCAGCAGCACACAGGGAAACACTGAAGCTTTCTTT	CASSTQGNTEAFF
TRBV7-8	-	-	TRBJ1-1	TGTGCCAGCAGCTTAGACAGCCCCGAGTACACTGAAGCTTTCTTT	CASSLDSPEYTEAFF
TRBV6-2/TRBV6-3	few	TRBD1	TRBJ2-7	TGTGCCACCCGGACAGGTAGCTCCGAGCAGTACTTC	CATRTGSSEQYF
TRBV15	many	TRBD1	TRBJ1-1	TGTGCCACCAGCAGAGACCGGGGGACAGACACTGAAGCTTTCTTT	CATSRDRGTDTEAFF
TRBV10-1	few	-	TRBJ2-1	TGCGCCAGCAGTAGTTCTAGCGTTGAGCAGTTCTTC	CASSSSSVEQFF
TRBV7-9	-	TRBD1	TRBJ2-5	TGTGCCAGCAGCGCCGGGACAGGGGTATTAGAGACCCAGTACTTC	CASSAGTGVLETQYF
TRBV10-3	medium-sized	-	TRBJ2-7	TGTGCCATCCGGGCTAGCGCCGAGAGGACCTACGAGCAGTACTTC	CAIRASAERTYEQYF
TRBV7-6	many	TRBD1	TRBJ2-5	TGTGCCAGCAGCTTAGCGCCGGGACAGCCCCAAGAGACCCAGTACTTC	CASSLAPGQPQETQYF
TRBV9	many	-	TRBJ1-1	TGTGCCAGCAGCGTAGGCCAGGGCCAAATGAACACTGAAGCTTTCTTT	CASSVGQGQMNTEAFF
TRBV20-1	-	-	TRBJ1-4	TGCAGTGCTAGAGATCTTACAGGGCATAATGAAAAACTGTTTTTT	CSARDLTGHNEKLFF
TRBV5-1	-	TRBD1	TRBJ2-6	TGCGCCAGCAGCTTGAGTGGACAGGGGGTGAATGGGGCCAACGTCCTGACTTTC	CASSLSGQGVNGANVLTF
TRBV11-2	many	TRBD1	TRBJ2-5	TGTGCCAGCACCCACCCCGGGACAGCCCAAGAGACCCAGTACTTC	CASTHPGTAQETQYF
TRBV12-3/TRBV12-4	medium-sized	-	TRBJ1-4	TGTGCCAGCAGTCCCAATCCCGGGGCCCCTAATGAAAAACTGTTTTTT	CASSPNPGAPNEKLFF
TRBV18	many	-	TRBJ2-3	TGTGCCAGCTCACCTAGCCGAGATACGCAGTATTTT	CASSPSRDTQYF
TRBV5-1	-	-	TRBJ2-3	TGCGCCAGCAGCCTCCCGCAGGGGTTGGGGATCACAGATACGCAGTATTTT	CASSLPQGLGITDTQYF
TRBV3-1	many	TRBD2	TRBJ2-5	TGTGCCAGCAGCCTTGGACTAGCGGGACCTTCAGAGACCCAGTACTTC	CASSLGLAGPSETQYF
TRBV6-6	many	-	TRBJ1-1	TGTGCCAGCAGTTACTCAGGGGGACGGTGGGCTGAAGCTTTCTTT	CASSYSGGRWAEAFF
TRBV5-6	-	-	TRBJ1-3	TGTGCTAGCAGCGAGGGACCGCTCTCTGTAAACACCATATATTTT	CASSEGPLSVNTIYF
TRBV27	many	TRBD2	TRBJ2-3	TGTGCCAGCAGTTTAGTGGGGCTAGCGGGGCTCACAGATACGCAGTATTTT	CASSLVGLAGLTDTQYF
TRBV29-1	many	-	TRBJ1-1	TGCAGCGTTGAAGGGACTATCACTGAAGCTTTCTTT	CSVEGTITEAFF
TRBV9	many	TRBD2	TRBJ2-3	TGTGCCAGCAGCGTAGTAAGCGGGAACACAGATACGCAGTATTTT	CASSVVSGNTDTQYF
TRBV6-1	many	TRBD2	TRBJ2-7	TGTGCCAGCAGCCTGACTAGCGGGAATCTCGAGCAGTACTTC	CASSLTSGNLEQYF